This TCR beta chain was documented in a study of shared clonotypes between healthy human individuals. General study findings and limits: The study found lower generation probabilities in non-shared clonotypes than in those shared by all four donors.

V was shortened by 8 bases and J by 4 bases, with 14 bases between the two germline ends. This CDR3 is built from 13 residues. The germline gives CDR1 MNHNY, CDR2 SVGAGI (reference sequence). Sequencing was performed with immunoSEQ multiplex PCR; in TCRdb, only in-frame clones are kept and a portion is missing. Of roughly 2 million clones listed, about 94% are singletons. As for this clone: Its specificity is not known.

This clonotype originated in a man between 18 and 29 years old in good health. The chain combines TRBV6-6 with TRBJ2-5; D tentatively fits TRBD1 or TRBD2 (6 bases each). The sample comprised naive CD4+ T cells sorted from blood. The subset here: CD45RA+ positively selected. The CDR3 DNA follows: TGTGCCAGCCGGACGGGGGCGGGAGAGACCCAGTACTTC. This translates into CASRTGAGETQYF.